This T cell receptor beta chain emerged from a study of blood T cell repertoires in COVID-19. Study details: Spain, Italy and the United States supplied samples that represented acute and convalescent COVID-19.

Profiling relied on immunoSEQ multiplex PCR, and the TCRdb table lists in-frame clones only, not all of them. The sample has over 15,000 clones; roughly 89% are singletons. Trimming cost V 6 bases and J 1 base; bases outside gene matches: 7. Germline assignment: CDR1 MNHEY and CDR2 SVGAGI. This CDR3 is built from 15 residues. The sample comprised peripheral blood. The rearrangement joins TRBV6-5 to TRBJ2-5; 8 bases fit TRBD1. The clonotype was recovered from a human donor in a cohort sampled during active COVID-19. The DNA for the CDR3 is TGTGCCAGCAGGGCAATACAGGGGGGCCAAGAGACCCAGTACTTC. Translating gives CASRAIQGGQETQYF.